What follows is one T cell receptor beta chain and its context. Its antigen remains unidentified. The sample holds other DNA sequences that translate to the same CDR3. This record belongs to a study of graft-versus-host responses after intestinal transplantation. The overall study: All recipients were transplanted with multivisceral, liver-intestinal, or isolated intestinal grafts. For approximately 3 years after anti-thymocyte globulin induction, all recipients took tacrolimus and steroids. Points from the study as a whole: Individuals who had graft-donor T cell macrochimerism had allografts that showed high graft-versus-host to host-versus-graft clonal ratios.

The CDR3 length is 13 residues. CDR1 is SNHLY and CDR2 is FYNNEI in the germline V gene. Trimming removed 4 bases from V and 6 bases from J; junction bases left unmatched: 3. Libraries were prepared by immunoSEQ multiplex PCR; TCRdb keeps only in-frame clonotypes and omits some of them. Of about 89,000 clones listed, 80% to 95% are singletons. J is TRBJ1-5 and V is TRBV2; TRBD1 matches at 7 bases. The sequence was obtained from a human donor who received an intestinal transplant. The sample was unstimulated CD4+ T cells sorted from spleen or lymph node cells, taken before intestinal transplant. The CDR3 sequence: CASSGQGGQPQHF. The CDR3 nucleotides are TGTGCCAGCAGTGGACAGGGAGGTCAGCCCCAGCATTTT. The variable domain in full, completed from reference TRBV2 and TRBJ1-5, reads EPEVTQTPSHQVTQMGQEVILRCVPISNHLYFYWYRQILGQKVEFLVSFYNNEISEKSEIFDDQFSVERPDGSNFTLKIRSTKLEDSAMYFCASSGQGGQPQHFGDGTRLSIL.